The source of this T cell receptor beta chain is a study of blood T cell repertoires in COVID-19. All enrollees were roughly 18 to 89 years old and from 24 US areas. This table comes from immunoSEQ multiplex PCR, and its TCRdb copy is limited to in-frame clones, with some not included. The data hold a few hundred thousand clones, with around 82% observed a single time. Sequencing input: PBMCs or T cells enriched from blood (not recorded which). This clonotype was sampled from a woman aged 40 to 49 with acute COVID-19.

CDR3: CAWITGGNTIYF. CDR3 coding DNA: TGTGCCTGGATAACCGGTGGAAACACCATATATTTT. The chain recombines TRBV30 with TRBJ1-3; D remains ambiguous. Germline CDR1 GTSNPN, CDR2 SVGIG (reference sequence). V was pared by 4 bases and J by 3 bases, with 7 bases between. The CDR3 extends over 12 amino acids. Full variable domain (rest looked up from reference TRBV30 and TRBJ1-3): SQTIHQWPATLVQPVGSPLSLECTVEGTSNPNLYWYRQAAGRGLQLLFYSVGIGQISSEVPQNLSASRPQDRQFILSSKKLLLSDSGFYLCAWITGGNTIYFGEGSWLTVV.